One and the same sample provided the 30 T cell receptor beta chains below, sequenced in a study of blood T cell repertoires in COVID-19. Measured with immunoSEQ multiplex PCR; TCRdb has only the in-frame clones, and not every one. The table shows over 200,000 clones, with about nine tenths occurring only once. Sequenced sample: PBMCs or T cells enriched from blood (not recorded which). All receptors come from a young man who had recovered from COVID-19.

The V gene is TRBV10-3, the J gene TRBJ2-5, with D perhaps TRBD1 (6 bases). Germline V lookup: CDR1 ENHRY, CDR2 SYGVKD. The V end was cut by 4 bases, the J end by 2 bases, with 14 bases between. The CDR3 has 15 amino acids. DNA of the CDR3: TGTGCCATCAGTGGGGGTCAGACAGGACAAGAGACCCAGTACTTC. It yields the protein CAISGGQTGQETQYF.

This chain uses TRBV19 with TRBJ2-3, with no clear D. V lost 3 bases and J lost 4, with 11 bases in between. The CDR3 runs 14 residues. Germline V gives CDR1 LNHDA, CDR2 SQIVND (reference sequence). CDR3 amino acids: CASSITFRADTQYF. The CDR3 bases are TGTGCCAGTAGTATCACTTTTCGAGCAGATACGCAGTATTTT. The full variable domain, completed using reference TRBV19 and TRBJ2-3, is DGGITQSPKYLFRKEGQNVTLSCEQNLNHDAMYWYRQDPGQGLRLIYYSQIVNDFQKGDIAEGYSVSREKKESFPLTVTSAQKNPTAFYLCASSITFRADTQYFGPGTRLTVL.

The genes are TRBV15 and TRBJ2-7; 8 bases are a match to TRBD2. The CDR3 loop spans 18 amino acids. The ends lost 0 bases at V and 1 base at J; junction bases unmatched: 11. Germline lookup yields CDR1 LNHNV and CDR2 YYDKDF (reference sequence). The CDR3 sequence: CATSRDWGAGVDSYEQYF. In DNA form, the CDR3 reads TGTGCCACCAGCAGAGATTGGGGAGCGGGGGTTGATTCCTACGAGCAGTACTTC.

V and J are TRBV20-1 and TRBJ2-5; 8 bases line up with TRBD1. The V gene's germline CDR1 is DFQATT and CDR2 SNEGSKA (reference sequence). CDR3 length: 14 residues. V was pared by 3 bases and J by 4 bases, with 7 bases of the junction left unmatched. CDR3 nucleotide sequence: TGCAGTGCTAGTCCCCCAGGGGGCGGAGAGACCCAGTACTTC. Protein product: CSASPPGGGETQYF.

This clone has just one count. V and J are TRBV27 and TRBJ1-3; TRBD1 aligns across 9 bases. The CDR3 covers 16 residues. V trimming: 5 bases; J trimming: 4 bases; junction bases outside the gene matches: 9. The germline CDR1 and CDR2 sequences are MNHEY and SMNVEV (reference sequence). Here the CDR3 reads CASSTWDRVKGNTIYF. CDR3 bases: TGTGCCAGCAGTACCTGGGACAGGGTGAAGGGAAACACCATATATTTT.

Details on this clone: The junction differs from germline at one of its ends, possibly a read error. The J gene is TRBJ2-1, the V gene TRBV10-3, with 10 positions matching TRBD1. The CDR3 runs 11 residues. Germline CDR1 reads ENHRY; CDR2 reads SYGVKD. Here the CDR3 reads CATWDRGPPIF. The DNA for the CDR3 is TGTGCCACCTGGGACAGGGGACCCCCGATCTTC.

The sample holds one count of this clone. The chain carries TRBV9 and TRBJ1-6, with 10 nucleotides matching TRBD1. This CDR3 has 14 amino acids. Germline loops: CDR1 SGDLS, CDR2 YYNGEE. J lost 10 bases, V lost 3 bases, and 4 bases had no gene match. This CDR3 is CASSEGQGKSPLHF. The CDR3 region has the DNA TGTGCCAGCAGCGAGGGACAGGGGAAATCACCCCTCCACTTT.

The gene calls are TRBV10-3 and TRBJ2-1, with D perhaps TRBD1 (5 bases). CDR3 length: 14 residues. V dropped 7 bases and J dropped 3 bases, with 13 bases sitting between them. CDR1 is ENHRY and CDR2 is SYGVKD in the germline V gene. In DNA, the CDR3 is TGTGCCATCACCGGCAGGGCGGTCTACAATGAGCAGTTCTTC. This codes for CAITGRAVYNEQFF.

This rearrangement joins TRBV30 to TRBJ1-1; D perhaps matches TRBD1 (5 bases). Germline V lookup: CDR1 GTSNPN, CDR2 SVGIG (reference sequence). Between the trimmed V and J ends, which lost 2 bases and 13 bases, there was a span of 20 bases. The CDR3 is 13 amino acids. CDR3 in amino acids: CAWSPIGAGHCFF. The CDR3 coding sequence is TGTGCCTGGAGTCCTATAGGGGCAGGGCATTGTTTCTTT. Based on the CDR3 plus reference TRBV30 and TRBJ1-1, the full variable domain is SQTIHQWPATLVQPVGSPLSLECTVEGTSNPNLYWYRQAAGRGLQLLFYSVGIGQISSEVPQNLSASRPQDRQFILSSKKLLLSDSGFYLCAWSPIGAGHCFFGQGTRLTVV.

The chain uses TRBV5-5 and TRBJ2-1, with TRBD1 matching 10 bases. The V gene end was trimmed by 0 bases and the J gene end by 4 bases; junction bases not matched to a gene: 1. Germline CDR1 reads SGHKS; CDR2 reads YYEKEE (reference sequence). CDR3 length: 15 amino acids. CDR3 DNA sequence: TGTGCCAGCAGCTTGGGACAGGGGGCGTACAATGAGCAGTTCTTC. Its translation: CASSLGQGAYNEQFF.

The chain has TRBV3-1 (or the pseudogene TRBV3-2) and TRBJ1-5; 9 bases map to TRBD1. The CDR3 runs to 17 residues. Per germline, CDR1 LGHDT and CDR2 YNNKEL (reference sequence). Trimming cost V 5 bases and J 1 base; bases outside gene matches: 9. This CDR3 reads CASSTHYRGQSNQPQHF. In DNA, the CDR3 is TGTGCCAGCAGCACACACTACAGGGGGCAGAGCAATCAGCCCCAGCATTTT.

This chain uses TRBV11-2 with TRBJ2-1, with 9 nucleotides matching TRBD2. CDR3 length: 15 amino acids. The germline CDR1 and CDR2 sequences are SGHAT and FQNNGV. With 1 base clipped from V and 8 bases from J, the junction kept 6 bases outside the gene matches. Here the CDR3 DNA reads TGTGCCAGCAGCTTAGTGGCTAGCGGGAACCATGAGCAGTTCTTC. It yields the protein CASSLVASGNHEQFF.

V usage is TRBV19 and J usage is TRBJ1-2, with TRBD1 as a possible D gene (5 bases). Germline lookup yields CDR1 LNHDA and CDR2 SQIVND (reference sequence). Between the trimmed V and J ends, which lost 3 bases and 0 bases, there was a span of 8 bases. The CDR3 consists of 14 residues. This chain's CDR3 is CASSIGRANYGYTF. CDR3 sequence (DNA): TGTGCCAGTAGTATTGGCAGGGCTAACTATGGCTACACCTTC.

V and J are TRBV19 and TRBJ2-4, with 9 bases identical to TRBD1. CDR1 is LNHDA, CDR2 SQIVND, per germline (reference sequence). This CDR3 comprises 13 residues. After removal of 4 bases from V and 7 bases from J, the junction contained 2 bases not matched to a gene. This CDR3 is CASSTGTGNIQYF. In DNA form, the CDR3 reads TGTGCCAGTAGTACAGGGACAGGGAACATTCAGTACTTC.

V is TRBV5-5 and J is TRBJ2-7; D might be TRBD1 (6 bases). The CDR3 totals 16 residues. Germline V lookup: CDR1 SGHKS, CDR2 YYEKEE (reference sequence). Trimming pared 0 bases from V and 0 bases from J, leaving 13 bases between. CDR3 amino acids: CASSLAQGLGSYEQYF. CDR3 DNA: TGTGCCAGCAGCTTGGCCCAGGGGCTAGGCTCCTACGAGCAGTACTTC.

The gene calls are TRBV4-1 and TRBJ2-6; 9 bases line up with TRBD2. This CDR3 is built from 17 residues. V shed 2 bases, J shed 2 bases, and the junction held 4 bases outside the gene matches. In germline, CDR1 is MGHRA, CDR2 YSYEKL. CDR3 loop: CASSQRLAGAGANVLTF. The CDR3 DNA is TGCGCCAGCAGCCAACGATTAGCGGGAGCTGGGGCCAACGTCCTGACTTTC.

The rearrangement links TRBV24-1 to TRBJ2-1, with a tentative D call TRBD1 (5 bases). Germline CDR1 is KGHDR and CDR2 is SFDVKD. The CDR3 is 13 amino acids. Trimming cost V 4 bases and J 3 bases, with 6 bases left between them. The CDR3 loop reads CATSEDSYNEQFF. The CDR3 nucleotides read TGTGCCACCAGTGAAGACAGCTACAATGAGCAGTTCTTC.

J is TRBJ1-1 and V is TRBV12-3 or TRBV12-4; the D gene is possibly TRBD1 (6 bases). The V gene lost 6 bases and the J gene lost 4 bases, with 12 bases spanning the gap. This CDR3 is 13 amino acids long. CDR3 residues: CASRRQVATEAFF. The CDR3 nucleotides read TGTGCCAGCAGGAGACAGGTAGCCACTGAAGCTTTCTTT.

The rearrangement links TRBV3-1 (or the pseudogene TRBV3-2) to TRBJ2-1, with 11 bases fitting TRBD2. Per the germline V gene, CDR1 is LGHDT and CDR2 is YNNKEL (reference sequence). The trim removed 5 bases at V and 3 bases at J, leaving 6 bases unmatched. The CDR3 loop spans 16 amino acids. This CDR3 is CASSATSGGRYNEQFF. CDR3 sequence (DNA): TGTGCCAGCAGCGCAACTAGCGGGGGACGCTACAATGAGCAGTTCTTC.

The V gene is TRBV4-1, the J gene TRBJ1-5; 10 nucleotides match TRBD1. CDR3 size: 16 residues. After removal of 1 base from V and 6 bases from J, the junction contained 6 bases not matched to a gene. Looked up from germline, CDR1 is MGHRA and CDR2 is YSYEKL. This chain's CDR3 is CASSQATGGLTQPQHF. The CDR3 bases are TGCGCCAGCAGCCAAGCGACAGGGGGCTTGACTCAGCCCCAGCATTTT.

This chain joins TRBV19 and TRBJ1-2; 7 bases line up with TRBD1. The J segment lost 3 bases and the V segment lost 4 bases, leaving 2 bases of the junction unmatched. The CDR3 runs to 13 residues. Per the germline V gene, CDR1 is LNHDA and CDR2 is SQIVND (reference sequence). The CDR3 DNA follows: TGTGCCAGTAGTAACGACAGGGACTATGGCTACACCTTC. Protein product: CASSNDRDYGYTF.

The V and J genes are TRBV15 and TRBJ2-7; D ambiguous. The germline V and J ends were trimmed by 4 bases and 2 bases, with 12 bases remaining between them. Germline V gene data show CDR1 as LNHNV and CDR2 as YYDKDF (reference sequence). The CDR3 loop spans 14 amino acids. The CDR3 DNA reads TGTGCCACCAGCATGAGACGAGAGGCCTACGAGCAGTACTTC. This codes for CATSMRREAYEQYF.

V and J are TRBV7-8 and TRBJ1-2; 7 nucleotides align to TRBD1. The CDR3 has 13 amino acids. V lost 5 bases, J lost 2 bases, and 2 bases stayed unmatched. Germline V gene data show CDR1 as SGHVS and CDR2 as FQNEAQ. In DNA form, the CDR3 reads TGTGCCAGCAGCCAGGGACAGAACTATGGCTACACCTTC. Translating gives CASSQGQNYGYTF.

This chain links TRBV10-3 with TRBJ2-1; D is possibly TRBD1 (7 bases). The CDR3 sequence is 14 residues long. V lost 2 bases and J lost 10, with 15 bases in between. Germline loops: CDR1 ENHRY, CDR2 SYGVKD. In DNA form, the CDR3 reads TGTGCCATCAGTGAGACAGGGGACTCCAGGGAGCAGTTCTTC. Protein: CAISETGDSREQFF.

The V gene is TRBV13, the J gene TRBJ2-7, with 7 nucleotides matching TRBD2. The CDR3 spans 13 residues. Germline V lookup: CDR1 PRHDT, CDR2 FYEKMQ (reference sequence). V lost 5 bases and J lost 3; bases outside the gene matches: 4. The CDR3 spells CASSMRGYYEQYF. Written as DNA, the CDR3 is TGTGCCAGCAGCATGCGGGGGTACTACGAGCAGTACTTC.

This rearrangement joins TRBV7-2 to TRBJ1-1, with TRBD1 identical over 7 bases. The CDR3 loop spans 14 amino acids. Trimming removed 4 bases from V and 3 bases from J; junction bases left unmatched: 5. Germline values: CDR1 SGHTA, CDR2 FQGNSA. The CDR3 coding sequence is TGTGCCAGCAGCTCGTTGACAGGGTACACTGAAGCTTTCTTT. Amino acid sequence: CASSSLTGYTEAFF.

In the case of this clone: The junction and the germline gene differ at one end; a read error may be behind it. The gene calls are TRBV6-1 and TRBJ1-4; D gene ambiguous. The germline CDR1 and CDR2 sequences are MNHNS and SASEGT. CDR3 length: 14 residues. The CDR3 DNA reads TGTGCCAGCAGGGAAGACCCCGTGACAAAAAAACTGTTTTTT. It translates to CASREDPVTKKLFF.

This chain links TRBV6-5 with TRBJ1-4; D is unclear. The CDR3 is made up of 12 amino acids. Per the germline V gene, CDR1 is MNHEY and CDR2 is SVGAGI. Trimming took 6 bases from V and 7 from J, leaving 9 bases between them. The CDR3 sequence is CASRQKSEKLFF. CDR3 DNA: TGTGCCAGCAGACAGAAAAGTGAAAAACTGTTTTTT.

The chain is built from TRBV27 and TRBJ2-5, with 11 bases that match TRBD1. With V trimmed by 1 base and J by 4 bases, 2 bases remained unmatched. The CDR3 spans 15 residues. CDR1 is MNHEY, CDR2 SMNVEV, per germline (reference sequence). The CDR3 DNA sequence: TGTGCCAGCAGTTTATTTGGGACAGGGGGAGAGACCCAGTACTTC. Its translation is CASSLFGTGGETQYF.

The chain links TRBV6-2 or TRBV6-3 to TRBJ1-6; 7 bases map to TRBD1. J gave up 7 bases and V 5 bases, and 2 bases lay outside the gene matches. Germline V CDR1 and CDR2: MNHEY, SVGEGT. CDR3 length: 13 amino acids. The CDR3 DNA sequence: TGTGCCAGCAGTGGGGGACAGAATTCACCCCTCCACTTT. It specifies CASSGGQNSPLHF.